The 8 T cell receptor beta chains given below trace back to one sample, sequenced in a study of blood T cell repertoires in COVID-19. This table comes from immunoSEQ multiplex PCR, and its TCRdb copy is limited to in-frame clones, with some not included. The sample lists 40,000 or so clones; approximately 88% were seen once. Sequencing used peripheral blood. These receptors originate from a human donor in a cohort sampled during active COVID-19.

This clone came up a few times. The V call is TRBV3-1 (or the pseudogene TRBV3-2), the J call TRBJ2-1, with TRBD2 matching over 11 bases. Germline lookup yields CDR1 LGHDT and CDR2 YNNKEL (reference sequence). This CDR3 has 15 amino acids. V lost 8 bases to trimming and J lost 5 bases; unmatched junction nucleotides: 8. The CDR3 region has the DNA TGTGCCAGCGGGAGGGGACTAGCGGTCCACAATGAGCAGTTCTTC. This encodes CASGRGLAVHNEQFF.

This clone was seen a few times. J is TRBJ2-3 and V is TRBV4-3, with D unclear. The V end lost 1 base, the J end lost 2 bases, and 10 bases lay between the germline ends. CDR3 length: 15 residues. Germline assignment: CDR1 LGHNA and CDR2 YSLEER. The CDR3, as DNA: TGCGCCAGCAGCCAAGCTAGAGCTCCCACAGATACGCAGTATTTT. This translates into CASSQARAPTDTQYF.

CDR3 loop: CATSRDYPGQGAGELFF. The CDR3 DNA is TGTGCCACCAGCAGAGATTACCCGGGACAGGGTGCCGGGGAGCTGTTTTTT. The chain carries TRBV15 and TRBJ2-2; 9 nucleotides line up with TRBD1. The CDR3 has 17 amino acids. Per germline, CDR1 LNHNV and CDR2 YYDKDF (reference sequence). After removal of 0 bases from V and 6 bases from J, the junction contained 8 bases not matched to a gene. Full variable domain (outside the CDR3, taken from reference TRBV15 and TRBJ2-2): DAMVIQNPRYQVTQFGKPVTLSCSQTLNHNVMYWYQQKSSQAPKLLFHYYDKDFNNEADTPDNFQSRRPNTSFCFLDIRSPGLGDTAMYLCATSRDYPGQGAGELFFGEGSRLTVL.

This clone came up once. CDR3 loop: CASSQLTGGPPETQYF. The CDR3 nucleotides read TGTGCCAGCAGCCAGCTGACGGGAGGGCCTCCAGAGACCCAGTACTTC. J is TRBJ2-5 and V is TRBV7-9, with 8 bases matching TRBD2. With 5 bases clipped from V and 4 bases from J, the junction kept 12 bases outside the gene matches. The CDR3 is made up of 16 amino acids. From germline, CDR1 is SEHNR and CDR2 FQNEAQ (reference sequence).

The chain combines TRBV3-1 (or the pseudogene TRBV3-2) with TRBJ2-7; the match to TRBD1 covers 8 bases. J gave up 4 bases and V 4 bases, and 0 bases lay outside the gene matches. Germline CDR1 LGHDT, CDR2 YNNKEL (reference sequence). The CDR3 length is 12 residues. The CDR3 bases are TGTGCCAGCAGCCGGACAGGGTACGAGCAGTACTTC. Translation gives CASSRTGYEQYF.

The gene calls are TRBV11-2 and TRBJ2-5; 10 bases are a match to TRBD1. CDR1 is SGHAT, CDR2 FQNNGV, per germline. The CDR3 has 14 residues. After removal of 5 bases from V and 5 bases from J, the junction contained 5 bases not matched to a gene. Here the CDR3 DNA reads TGTGCCAGCAGCCGACAGGGGGCCATGGAGACCCAGTACTTC. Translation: CASSRQGAMETQYF.

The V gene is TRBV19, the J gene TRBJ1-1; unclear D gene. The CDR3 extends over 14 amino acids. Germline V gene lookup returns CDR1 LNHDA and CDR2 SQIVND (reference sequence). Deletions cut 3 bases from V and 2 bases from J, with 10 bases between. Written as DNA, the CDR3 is TGTGCCAGTAGTATTCCCTCAGGAAACACTGAAGCTTTCTTT. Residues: CASSIPSGNTEAFF.

The CDR3 DNA is TGTGCCAGCAGCCCTCAGACCGGGACTAGCGGGGGAAATGAGCAGTTCTTC. It yields the protein CASSPQTGTSGGNEQFF. The genes are TRBV4-2 and TRBJ2-1, with 14 bases identical to TRBD2. In germline, CDR1 is LGHNA, CDR2 YNFKEQ. This CDR3 has 17 amino acids. Trimming removed 4 bases from V and 7 bases from J; junction bases left unmatched: 9.